The text below deals with one T cell receptor (beta chain). What it binds is not known. Other DNA sequences in the sample encode the same CDR3. The table came from immunoSEQ multiplex PCR; TCRdb's copy has only in-frame clones and leaves some out. The profile shows 45,000 to 50,000 clones, approximately 91% of them singletons. The CDR3 totals 15 residues. The V gene's germline CDR1 is SGHNT and CDR2 YYREEE (reference sequence). The data were obtained in a study of OX40 agonist ivuxolimab in advanced cancers. Study-wide background: Patients got intravenous ivuxolimab at 0.01 to 10 mg/kg every 2 weeks. Those enrolled were 82.7% male, with a mean age of around 57 years and ages from 23 to 79. Overall study results and limits: Both blood CD4+ and CD8+ T cells showed clonal growth by week 6 at 0.1 to 3.0 mg/kg.

Here the sequenced sample was CD4+ or CD8+ T cells sorted from blood, taken in a trial of the OX40 agonist ivuxolimab. The TCR originated in an adult with an advanced solid tumor such as melanoma, head and neck, liver or kidney cancer. The chain uses TRBV5-4 and TRBJ2-5; 7 nucleotides agree with TRBD1. Near its end, the DNA agrees better with TRBJ2-7, so the J call may be wrong. The CDR3 DNA sequence: TGTGCCAGCAGCTTGGGTAGACAGGGCAACTACGAGCAGTACTTC. This gives the protein CASSLGRQGNYEQYF.